The 26 T cell receptor beta chains below were found in one sample sequenced in a study of blood T cell repertoires in COVID-19. Some clones are missing from TCRdb's copy, which holds only in-frame ones; the method was immunoSEQ multiplex PCR. The sample carries 200,000 to 250,000 clones, around 88% recorded once. Sequenced: peripheral blood. The receptors stem from a woman aged 25 to 39 with COVID-19, enrolled during active disease.

V and J are TRBV7-2 and TRBJ1-2; D gene ambiguous. Germline CDR1 and CDR2: SGHTA and FQGNSA. The V gene lost 5 bases and the J gene lost 7 bases, with 14 bases spanning the gap. The CDR3 runs to 13 residues. DNA for the CDR3: TGTGCCAGCAGCCCGAGTCTAGGAGGTGGCTACACCTTC. Its translation is CASSPSLGGGYTF.

The chain recombines TRBV10-1 with TRBJ2-7, with TRBD1 matching 9 bases. Trimming took 2 bases from V and 4 from J; bases not matched to a gene: 3. Germline CDR1 WNHNN, CDR2 SYGVQD (reference sequence). The length of the CDR3 is 14 residues. As DNA, the CDR3 is TGCGCCAGCAGTGAGGGGACAGGGCAATACGAGCAGTACTTC. Amino acid sequence: CASSEGTGQYEQYF.

V gene TRBV5-4 combines with J gene TRBJ1-2; TRBD1 matches 8 bases. Germline CDR1 SGHNT, CDR2 YYREEE (reference sequence). CDR3 length: 15 amino acids. V was pared by 0 bases and J by 3 bases, with 4 bases of the junction left unmatched. CDR3 in DNA: TGTGCCAGCAGCTTGGCAGGGGGCGCGTACTATGGCTACACCTTC. It is translated as CASSLAGGAYYGYTF.

The genes are TRBV10-3 and TRBJ1-4, with no clear D. Germline CDR1 and CDR2: ENHRY and SYGVKD. Trimming removed 8 bases from V and 3 bases from J, with 10 bases in between. This CDR3 spans 13 amino acids. CDR3 coding DNA: TGTGCCATCTCCCGACTCTCTAATGAAAAACTGTTTTTT. This gives the protein CAISRLSNEKLFF.

The rearrangement joins TRBV13 to TRBJ2-2, with 10 nucleotides matching TRBD1. Losses at the gene ends were 5 bases for V and 5 bases for J; bases not matched to a gene: 8. This CDR3 has 16 amino acids. CDR1 PRHDT and CDR2 FYEKMQ come from the germline V gene (reference sequence). The CDR3 nucleotides read TGTGCCAGCAGCCCCTGGACAGGGGGGGATACCGGGGAGCTGTTTTTT. As protein: CASSPWTGGDTGELFF.

The rearrangement joins TRBV11-3 to TRBJ2-7; 10 bases agree with TRBD2. The CDR3 has 16 amino acids. Germline CDR1 is SGHNT and CDR2 is YENEEA. V dropped 2 bases and J dropped 7; count of bases not matched to a gene: 11. The CDR3, as DNA: TGTGCCAGCAGCTTACAATCGGCTAGCGGGAGTGAAGAGCAGTACGTC. Its translation is CASSLQSASGSEEQYV.

This clone was seen only once. The gene calls are TRBV4-3 and TRBJ2-7; TRBD1 matches 8 bases. This CDR3 is built from 15 residues. Germline values: CDR1 LGHNA, CDR2 YSLEER. V was pared by 1 base and J by 4 bases, with 6 bases of the junction left unmatched. CDR3: CASSQVRQGIYEQYF. The CDR3 DNA sequence: TGCGCCAGCAGCCAAGTCAGACAGGGGATTTACGAGCAGTACTTC.

The table lists this clone with a count of one. This chain uses TRBV18 with TRBJ2-3; TRBD2 agrees at 7 bases. V lost 6 bases and J lost 0; bases outside the gene matches: 6. CDR1 and CDR2 from the germline V gene are KGHSH and LQKENI. The CDR3 is made up of 15 amino acids. The CDR3 loop is CASSPTSESTDTQYF. The CDR3 coding sequence is TGTGCCAGCTCGCCAACTAGCGAGAGCACAGATACGCAGTATTTT.

The chain links TRBV9 to TRBJ2-1, with TRBD2 matching over 10 bases. The CDR3 is 16 residues long. V was clipped by 0 bases and J by 6 bases; unmatched bases: 6. CDR1 is SGDLS and CDR2 is YYNGEE in the germline V gene. CDR3 bases: TGTGCCAGCAGCGTAGCTACCAGCGGGAGGGCCAATGAGCAGTTCTTC. Encoded protein: CASSVATSGRANEQFF.

The chain employs TRBV15 and TRBJ2-7; 7 bases fit TRBD1. Germline trimming cut 0 bases from V and 4 bases from J; bases unmatched to any gene: 3. CDR3 length equals 14 residues. Germline CDR1 and CDR2: LNHNV and YYDKDF (reference sequence). The CDR3, as DNA: TGTGCCACCAGCAGAGATCAGGGACAGTACGAGCAGTACTTC. Protein product: CATSRDQGQYEQYF.

The rearrangement links TRBV10-2 to TRBJ2-7; 9 bases map to TRBD1. The length of the CDR3 is 15 residues. V dropped 6 bases and J dropped 0; count of bases not matched to a gene: 6. Germline CDR1 is WSHSY and CDR2 is SAAADI. CDR3 DNA: TGCGCCAGCAGCAGCGACAGGGGGAGCTCCTACGAGCAGTACTTC. It translates to CASSSDRGSSYEQYF.

The V and J genes are TRBV28 and TRBJ1-1; a weak D match, TRBD1 (5 bases). This CDR3 contains 16 residues. Trimming pared 6 bases from V and 1 base from J, leaving 18 bases between. Germline loops: CDR1 MDHEN, CDR2 SYDVKM. The CDR3 here is CASRSPGEIWNTEAFF. CDR3 nucleotides: TGTGCCAGCAGGTCTCCGGGGGAGATATGGAACACTGAAGCTTTCTTT.

The gene calls are TRBV5-1 and TRBJ1-1; D gene ambiguous. V lost 6 bases, J lost 3 bases, and 21 bases lay in between. The length of the CDR3 is 16 residues. Per germline, CDR1 SGHRS and CDR2 YFSETQ. The CDR3 sequence is CASTSTSGGYDTEAFF. In DNA form, the CDR3 reads TGCGCCAGCACCTCAACCAGCGGAGGGTACGACACTGAAGCTTTCTTT. The full variable domain, rest sourced from reference TRBV5-1 and TRBJ1-1, is KAGVTQTPRYLIKTRGQQVTLSCSPISGHRSVSWYQQTPGQGLQFLFEYFSETQRNKGNFPGRFSGRQFSNSRSEMNVSTLELGDSALYLCASTSTSGGYDTEAFFGQGTRLTVV.

The chain links TRBV3-1 (or the pseudogene TRBV3-2) to TRBJ1-3; perhaps TRBD1 as D (6 bases). The CDR3 is 16 residues long. Per germline, CDR1 LGHDT and CDR2 YNNKEL (reference sequence). Trimming took off 4 bases at V and 0 bases at J, with 13 bases between the two ends. CDR3 sequence reads: CASSPRQDPSGNTIYF. The CDR3 bases are TGTGCCAGCAGCCCGCGACAGGATCCCTCTGGAAACACCATATATTTT.

In its sample, this clone was seen a few times. The chain employs TRBV14 and TRBJ2-3; tentatively, D is TRBD1 (5 bases). Germline CDR1 is SGHDN and CDR2 is FVKESK. The CDR3 length is 15 residues. Trimming stripped 1 base from V and 5 bases from J, with 13 bases between. CDR3 loop: CASSQVRFRGDTQYF. Written as DNA, the CDR3 is TGTGCCAGCAGCCAAGTGAGGTTTAGGGGAGATACGCAGTATTTT.

V and J are TRBV7-2 and TRBJ2-1; 8 nucleotides agree with TRBD2. The CDR3 has 14 amino acids. Trimming removed 1 base from V and 7 bases from J; junction bases left unmatched: 3. Germline V gene data show CDR1 as SGHTA and CDR2 as FQGNSA. CDR3 region: CASSLVRGVNEQFF. The DNA of the CDR3 is TGTGCCAGCAGCTTAGTGCGGGGGGTGAATGAGCAGTTCTTC.

The table lists this clone with a few counts. The chain couples TRBV3-1 (or the pseudogene TRBV3-2) to TRBJ2-5; 8 nucleotides line up with TRBD1. CDR3 length equals 14 residues. Losses at the gene ends were 4 bases for V and 5 bases for J; bases not matched to a gene: 6. Germline CDR1 LGHDT, CDR2 YNNKEL (reference sequence). Here the CDR3 DNA reads TGTGCCAGCAGCCTACAGGGGGGCCGGGAGACCCAGTACTTC. This gives the protein CASSLQGGRETQYF.

J is TRBJ2-5 and V is TRBV19; no clear D. CDR1 is LNHDA, CDR2 SQIVND, per germline (reference sequence). V shed 6 bases and J shed 4 bases, with 9 bases lying between them. This CDR3 has 12 residues. The CDR3 loop reads CASRENSETQYF. The CDR3 bases are TGTGCCAGTAGGGAGAATTCAGAGACCCAGTACTTC. Based on the CDR3 plus reference TRBV19 and TRBJ2-5, the full variable domain is DGGITQSPKYLFRKEGQNVTLSCEQNLNHDAMYWYRQDPGQGLRLIYYSQIVNDFQKGDIAEGYSVSREKKESFPLTVTSAQKNPTAFYLCASRENSETQYFGPGTRLLVL.

The V call is TRBV19, the J call TRBJ2-1; 10 bases map to TRBD2. Germline CDR1 LNHDA, CDR2 SQIVND (reference sequence). V was pared by 4 bases and J by 6 bases, with 6 bases of the junction left unmatched. CDR3 length: 15 amino acids. This chain's CDR3 is CASSTSAGGPNEQFF. CDR3 sequence (DNA): TGTGCCAGTAGTACCTCAGCGGGAGGGCCCAATGAGCAGTTCTTC.

V is TRBV6-6 and J is TRBJ2-1; a possible D gene is TRBD2 (7 bases). CDR1 is MNHNY and CDR2 is SVGAGI in the germline V gene (reference sequence). The CDR3 has 17 residues. The V end lost 5 bases, the J end lost 0 bases, and 17 bases lay between the germline ends. The DNA of the CDR3 is TGTGCCAGCAGTCTACGGGGGCGGGGGAGCTCCTACAATGAGCAGTTCTTC. It yields the protein CASSLRGRGSSYNEQFF.

This rearrangement joins TRBV7-2 to TRBJ2-5; 7 nucleotides align to TRBD1. Germline assignment: CDR1 SGHTA and CDR2 FQGNSA. V was pared by 5 bases and J by 4 bases, with 10 bases of the junction left unmatched. This CDR3 has 15 residues. CDR3 sequence (DNA): TGTGCCAGCAGCCAAGACAGGGTGGATCGAGAGACCCAGTACTTC. It codes for CASSQDRVDRETQYF.

The chain carries TRBV5-5 and TRBJ1-2; the D is unclear. The V end was cut by 1 base, the J end by 0 bases, with 10 bases between. Germline assignment: CDR1 SGHKS and CDR2 YYEKEE (reference sequence). The CDR3 covers 15 residues. CDR3 in amino acids: CASSLLTETNYGYTF. CDR3 bases: TGTGCCAGCAGCTTGTTGACGGAGACTAACTATGGCTACACCTTC.

J is TRBJ2-3 and V is TRBV24-1; D gene uncertain. V was shortened by 7 bases and J by 2 bases, with 12 bases between the two germline ends. CDR1 KGHDR and CDR2 SFDVKD come from the germline V gene. The CDR3 length is 14 residues. The CDR3 region is CATRAAGPTDTQYF. In DNA form, the CDR3 reads TGTGCCACCAGGGCTGCAGGCCCCACAGATACGCAGTATTTT.

This clone came up once. The rearrangement joins TRBV7-2 to TRBJ2-7, with TRBD1 matching over 8 bases. Trimming cost V 1 base and J 0 bases; bases outside gene matches: 2. This CDR3 comprises 15 residues. Germline V gives CDR1 SGHTA, CDR2 FQGNSA. The CDR3 DNA follows: TGTGCCAGCAGCTTAGGGGACAGGAGCTCCTACGAGCAGTACTTC. Translated: CASSLGDRSSYEQYF.

The chain has TRBV13 and TRBJ1-2; no definite D call. Germline CDR1 PRHDT, CDR2 FYEKMQ (reference sequence). CDR3 length: 11 residues. V lost 2 bases and J 7 bases, leaving 5 bases between the germline ends. DNA for the CDR3: TGTGCCAGCAGCTTACGGGGTGGCTACACCTTC. Amino acids: CASSLRGGYTF. The full variable domain, its missing parts supplied by reference TRBV13 and TRBJ1-2, is AAGVIQSPRHLIKEKRETATLKCYPIPRHDTVYWYQQGPGQDPQFLISFYEKMQSDKGSIPDRFSAQQFSDYHSELNMSSLELGDSALYFCASSLRGGYTFGSGTRLTVV.

V and J are TRBV7-9 and TRBJ2-5; 7 bases match TRBD2. After removal of 1 base from V and 2 bases from J, the junction contained 7 bases not matched to a gene. The CDR3 is made up of 16 amino acids. The germline V gene has CDR1 SEHNR and CDR2 FQNEAQ (reference sequence). The CDR3 protein is CASSLGGWGGQETQYF. The CDR3 region has the DNA TGTGCCAGCAGCTTAGGGGGTTGGGGGGGTCAAGAGACCCAGTACTTC.